A single sample is the source of the 11 T cell receptor beta chains below, sequenced in a study of blood T cell repertoires in COVID-19. TCRdb keeps only in-frame clones here, not all; method: immunoSEQ multiplex PCR. The table has about 170,000 clones, approximately 80% seen once. Sequenced: peripheral blood. These TCRs come from an elderly woman with active or convalescent COVID-19.

This clone has only one observation. In DNA, the CDR3 is TGCAGCTCTCGACAGATGAACACTGAAGCTTTCTTT. This encodes CSSRQMNTEAFF. The gene calls are TRBV29-1 and TRBJ1-1; tentative D call: TRBD1 (5 bases). This CDR3 comprises 12 residues. Trimming pared 8 bases from V and 0 bases from J, leaving 10 bases between. Germline V lookup: CDR1 SQVTM, CDR2 ANQGSEA.

The J gene is TRBJ1-2, the V gene TRBV7-9; possible D gene TRBD1, 5 bases. CDR3 length equals 14 residues. In germline, CDR1 is SEHNR, CDR2 FQNEAQ (reference sequence). V was clipped by 3 bases and J by 2 bases, with 10 bases between them. CDR3 loop: CASSLDTSNYGYTF. The CDR3 region has the DNA TGTGCCAGCAGCTTGGACACCTCGAACTATGGCTACACCTTC.

The gene calls are TRBV28 and TRBJ1-3; 11 bases agree with TRBD1. Germline trimming cut 5 bases from V and 5 bases from J; bases unmatched to any gene: 5. This CDR3 has 15 amino acids. Looked up from germline, CDR1 is MDHEN and CDR2 is SYDVKM. The CDR3 loop reads CASSGTGGIRNTIYF. In nucleotides, the CDR3 is TGTGCCAGCAGTGGGACAGGGGGTATCCGAAACACCATATATTTT.

The chain joins TRBV5-1 to TRBJ2-7; 7 bases are shared with TRBD2. The germline V gene encodes CDR1 SGHRS and CDR2 YFSETQ. V shed 0 bases, J shed 3 bases, and the junction held 3 bases outside the gene matches. This CDR3 has 14 amino acids. The CDR3 nucleotides read TGCGCCAGCAGCTTGGAGGGAGGGGACTACGAGCAGTACTTC. Translation gives CASSLEGGDYEQYF.

The chain carries TRBV10-3 and TRBJ2-7, with D tentatively TRBD1 (6 bases). Germline V CDR1 and CDR2: ENHRY, SYGVKD. The CDR3 loop spans 13 amino acids. Trimming left V 3 bases short and J 2 bases short, with 8 bases between. The DNA of the CDR3 is TGTGCCATCAGTGAAAAGGGGGCCTACGAGCAGTACTTC. Its protein product is CAISEKGAYEQYF.

V and J are TRBV5-4 and TRBJ1-2; 7 nucleotides line up with TRBD1. After removal of 2 bases from V and 5 bases from J, the junction contained 6 bases not matched to a gene. CDR1 is SGHNT and CDR2 is YYREEE in the germline V gene (reference sequence). The CDR3 totals 14 residues. The CDR3 region is CASSLGQGVYGYTF. CDR3 DNA: TGTGCCAGCAGCTTAGGGCAGGGGGTGTATGGCTACACCTTC.

This clone was observed a few times. The J gene is TRBJ2-7, the V gene TRBV3-1 (or the pseudogene TRBV3-2), with D hard to call. Deletions cut 1 base from V and 9 bases from J, with 10 bases between. The CDR3 extends over 12 amino acids. Germline V gene lookup returns CDR1 LGHDT and CDR2 YNNKEL (reference sequence). CDR3 region: CASSQVLSVQYF. DNA of the CDR3: TGTGCCAGCAGCCAAGTTTTATCGGTGCAGTACTTC.

The rearrangement joins TRBV10-3 to TRBJ1-4; TRBD1 agrees at 7 bases. The germline gives CDR1 ENHRY, CDR2 SYGVKD. The length of the CDR3 is 15 residues. V shed 0 bases, J shed 8 bases, and the junction held 6 bases outside the gene matches. The DNA for the CDR3 is TGTGCCATCAGTGAGTCAGGGGACAGAGGGGAAAAACTGTTTTTT. Translation gives CAISESGDRGEKLFF.

The rearrangement joins TRBV10-1 to TRBJ2-1; 8 bases match TRBD1. Trimming removed 10 bases from V and 5 bases from J; junction bases left unmatched: 7. There are 13 residues in the CDR3. The germline V gene encodes CDR1 WNHNN and CDR2 SYGVQD (reference sequence). The DNA for the CDR3 is TGCGCCACCAAAGACAGGGGCGACAATGAGCAGTTCTTC. Protein product: CATKDRGDNEQFF.

The chain couples TRBV5-6 to TRBJ1-3; D gene unclear. The germline V gene has CDR1 SGHDT and CDR2 YYEEEE. The V end was cut by 4 bases, the J end by 7 bases, with 18 bases between. The CDR3 runs 15 residues. CDR3 in amino acids: CASSRRDSTRNTIYF. Here the CDR3 DNA reads TGTGCCAGCAGCCGCCGGGATTCCACCCGGAACACCATATATTTT. Variable domain in full (rest from reference TRBV5-6 and TRBJ1-3): DAGVTQSPTHLIKTRGQQVTLRCSPKSGHDTVSWYQQALGQGPQFIFQYYEEEERQRGNFPDRFSGHQFPNYSSELNVNALLLGDSALYLCASSRRDSTRNTIYFGEGSWLTVV.

This chain links TRBV18 with TRBJ1-3, with a weak D call TRBD1 (6 bases). The germline CDR1 and CDR2 sequences are KGHSH and LQKENI. The V and J ends lost 3 bases and 0 bases respectively, with 9 bases between them. This CDR3 contains 15 residues. This chain's CDR3 is CASSPADSSGNTIYF. CDR3 sequence (DNA): TGTGCCAGCTCACCCGCGGACAGCTCTGGAAACACCATATATTTT.